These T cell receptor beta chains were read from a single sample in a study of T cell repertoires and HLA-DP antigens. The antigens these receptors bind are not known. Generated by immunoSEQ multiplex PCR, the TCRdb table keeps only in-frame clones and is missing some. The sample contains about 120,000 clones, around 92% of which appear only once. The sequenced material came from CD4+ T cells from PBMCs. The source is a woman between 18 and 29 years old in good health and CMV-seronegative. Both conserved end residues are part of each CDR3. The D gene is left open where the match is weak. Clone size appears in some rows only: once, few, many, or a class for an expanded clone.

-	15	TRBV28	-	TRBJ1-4	TGTGCCACCACGGCCCCCGGGACGAGGATGGAAAAACTGTTTTTT	CATTAPGTRMEKLFF
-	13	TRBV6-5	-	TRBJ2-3	TGTGCCAGCAGTCCACAGAACACAGATACGCAGTATTTT	CASSPQNTDTQYF
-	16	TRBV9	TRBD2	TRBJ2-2	TGTGCCAGCAGCGTAGATCCGGGGGGGCAGTCCGGGGAGCTGTTTTTT	CASSVDPGGQSGELFF
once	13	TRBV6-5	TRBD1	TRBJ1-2	TGTGCCAGCAGTTACCGGGACAGGGGAGGCTACACCTTC	CASSYRDRGGYTF
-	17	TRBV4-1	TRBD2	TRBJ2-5	TGCGCCAGCAGCCCGACTAGCGGGGGGGCCGGTTCGGAGACCCAGTACTTC	CASSPTSGGAGSETQYF
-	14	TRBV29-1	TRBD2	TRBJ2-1	TGCAGCGATCTCAGCGGGAGGCCCTACAATGAGCAGTTCTTC	CSDLSGRPYNEQFF
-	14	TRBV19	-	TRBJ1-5	TGTGCCTCCCAATCGGGGGGTCTGGGTCAGCCCCAGCATTTT	CASQSGGLGQPQHF
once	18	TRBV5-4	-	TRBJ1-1	TGTGCCAGCAGCTTGAATTTGTGGACAGATTCCCACGGCACTGAAGCTTTCTTT	CASSLNLWTDSHGTEAFF
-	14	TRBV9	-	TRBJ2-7	TGTGCCAGCAGCGTAGGTACGGGAACCTACGAGCAGTACTTC	CASSVGTGTYEQYF
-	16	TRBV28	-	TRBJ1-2	TGTGCCAGCAGCCATACTACAGGATCCTTTTCTTATGGCTACACCTTC	CASSHTTGSFSYGYTF
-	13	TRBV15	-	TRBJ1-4	TGTGCCACCATGACAGAGAAGAATGAAAAACTGTTTTTT	CATMTEKNEKLFF
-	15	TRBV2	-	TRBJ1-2	TGTGCCAGCACCCTGCGAAGGGACACCAGGGGTGGCTACACCTTC	CASTLRRDTRGGYTF
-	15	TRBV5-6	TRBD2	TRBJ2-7	TGTGCCAGCAGCGAACTAGCGGGAGGTCCCTACGAGCAGTACTTC	CASSELAGGPYEQYF
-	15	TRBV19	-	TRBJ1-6	TGTGCCAGTAGTCTCCGGCAGGCAAAACATTCACCCCTCCACTTT	CASSLRQAKHSPLHF
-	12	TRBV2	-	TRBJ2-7	TGTGCCAGCAGTAGAACAGACTACGAGCAGTACTTC	CASSRTDYEQYF
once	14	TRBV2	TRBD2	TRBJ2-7	TGTGCCAGCAGGGCCGGGACTAGGGGGATCGAGCAGTACTTC	CASRAGTRGIEQYF
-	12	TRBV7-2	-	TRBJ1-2	TGTGCCAGCAGCCAAGACATATCTGGCTACACCTTC	CASSQDISGYTF
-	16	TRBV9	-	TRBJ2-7	TGTGCCAGCAGCGTAACCGCGGGTTGGATACCATACGAGCAGTACTTC	CASSVTAGWIPYEQYF
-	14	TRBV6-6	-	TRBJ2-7	TGTGCCAGCAGTTATAATACCCTCTCCTACGAGCAGTACTTC	CASSYNTLSYEQYF
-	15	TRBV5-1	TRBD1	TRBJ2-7	TGCGCCAGCAGCTTGCAGACAGGGAGTCCCTACGAGCAGTACTTC	CASSLQTGSPYEQYF
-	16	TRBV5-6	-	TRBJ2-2	TGTGCCAGCAGCTTTTTGGGGGGCGAACGTACCGGGGAGCTGTTTTTT	CASSFLGGERTGELFF
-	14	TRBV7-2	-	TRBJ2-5	TGTGCCAGCAGCGGGCGGAGTTTCGAAGAGACCCAGTACTTC	CASSGRSFEETQYF
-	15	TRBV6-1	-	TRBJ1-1	TGTGCCAGCAGAGCTGAGGGAGGAATGAACACTGAAGCTTTCTTT	CASRAEGGMNTEAFF
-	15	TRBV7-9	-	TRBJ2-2	TGTAATGGAGGGGGTCCTCACGCGAACACCGGGGAGCTGTTTTTT	CNGGGPHANTGELFF
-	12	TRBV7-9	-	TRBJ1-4	TGTGCCAGCAGCTTAACGGGGGAAAAACTGTTTTTT	CASSLTGEKLFF
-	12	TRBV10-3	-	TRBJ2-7	TGTGCCATCAGTGAGGGGGGCTACGAGCAGTACTTC	CAISEGGYEQYF
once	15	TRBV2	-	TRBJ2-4	TGTGCCAGCAGTGAATTGCCATTAAATAGCGACATTCAGTACTTC	CASSELPLNSDIQYF
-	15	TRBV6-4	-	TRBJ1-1	TGTGCCAGCCCCATTGCGAGAGGGATGAACACTGAAGCTTTCTTT	CASPIARGMNTEAFF
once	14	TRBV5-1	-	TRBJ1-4	TGCGCCAGCAGCTTGGGGCAGGGCACCGAAAAACTGTTTTTT	CASSLGQGTEKLFF
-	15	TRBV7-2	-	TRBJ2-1	TGTGCCAGCAGCTTAGTTGGCCAGTTTTACAATGAGCAGTTCTTC	CASSLVGQFYNEQFF
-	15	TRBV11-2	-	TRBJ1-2	TGTGCCAGCAGCTTAAGGAGGGGGGCTATGCATGGCTACACCTTC	CASSLRRGAMHGYTF